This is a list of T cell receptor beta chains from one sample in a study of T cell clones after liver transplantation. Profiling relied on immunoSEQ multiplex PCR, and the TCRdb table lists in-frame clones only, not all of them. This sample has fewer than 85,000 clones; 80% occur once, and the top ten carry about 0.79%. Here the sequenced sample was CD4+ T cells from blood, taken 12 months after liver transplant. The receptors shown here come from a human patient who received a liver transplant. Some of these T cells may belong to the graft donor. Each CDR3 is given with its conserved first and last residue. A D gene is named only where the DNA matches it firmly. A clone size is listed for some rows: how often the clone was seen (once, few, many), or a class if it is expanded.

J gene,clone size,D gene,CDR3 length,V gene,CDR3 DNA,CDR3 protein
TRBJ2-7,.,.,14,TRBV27,TGTGCCACTCAAGACGGGGGAGGTGGCTACGAGCAGTACTTC,CATQDGGGGYEQYF
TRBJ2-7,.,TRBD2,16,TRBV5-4,TGTGCCAGCAGCCCCCCTGGGCTAGCGGGAGGCTCTGAGCAGTACTTC,CASSPPGLAGGSEQYF
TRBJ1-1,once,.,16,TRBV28,TGTGCCAGCAGTTTATGGGACTGGAGAGGGGGCACTGAAGCTTTCTTT,CASSLWDWRGGTEAFF
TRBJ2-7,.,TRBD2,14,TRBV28,TGTGCCAGCAGTTTAGCGGGAGATCTGTACGAGCAGTACTTC,CASSLAGDLYEQYF
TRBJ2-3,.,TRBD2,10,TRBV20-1,TGCAGTGCCCAGCGGGAGTGGCAGTATTTT,CSAQREWQYF
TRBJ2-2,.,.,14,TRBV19,TGTGCCAGTAGTATAAGCAGGGAGACCGGGGAGCTGTTTTTT,CASSISRETGELFF
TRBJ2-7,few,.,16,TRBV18,TGTGCCAGCTCACCAAACTCGGGACTGCTCATTGATGAGCAGTACTTC,CASSPNSGLLIDEQYF
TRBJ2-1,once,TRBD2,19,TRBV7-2,TGTGCCAGCAGCTCGGGACTAGCGGGAGGGGTACGGGGATACAATGAGCAGTTCTTC,CASSSGLAGGVRGYNEQFF
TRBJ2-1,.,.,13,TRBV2,TGTGCCAGCAGCCTAGACATTTACAATGAGCAGTTCTTC,CASSLDIYNEQFF
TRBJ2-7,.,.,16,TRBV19,TGTGCCAGTAGTCCGATTGGCGAGGGTCCTCCGTACGAGCAGTACTTC,CASSPIGEGPPYEQYF
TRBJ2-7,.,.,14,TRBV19,TGTGCCAGTACCCCCAAGGGGGGCTACAGCGAGCAGTACTTC,CASTPKGGYSEQYF
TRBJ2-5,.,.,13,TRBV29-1,TGCAGCGTCGTCGGGCAGTACCAAGAGACCCAGTACTTC,CSVVGQYQETQYF
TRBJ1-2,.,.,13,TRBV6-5,TGTGCCAGCAGAACCGAACCAAACTATGGCTACACCTTC,CASRTEPNYGYTF
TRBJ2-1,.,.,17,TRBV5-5,TGTGCCAGCAGCCCCCGCGTGAGTTACCCCCAACCGAATGAGCAGTTCTTC,CASSPRVSYPQPNEQFF
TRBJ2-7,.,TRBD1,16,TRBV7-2,TGTGCCAGCAGCTTAGGGGGGACAGGGACCCACTACGAGCAGTACTTC,CASSLGGTGTHYEQYF
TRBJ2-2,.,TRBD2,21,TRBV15,TGTGCCACCAGCCCACCCATGGGGTCCCGCGGACTAGCGGGAGGAAACGGGGAGCTGTTTTTT,CATSPPMGSRGLAGGNGELFF
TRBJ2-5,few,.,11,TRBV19,TGTGCCAGTAGGGGGGGAGAGACCCAGTACTTC,CASRGGETQYF
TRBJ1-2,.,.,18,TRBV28,TGTGCCAGCAGTTTATTTGGAGGGTCGCTCCCCCTGAACTATGGCTACACCTTC,CASSLFGGSLPLNYGYTF
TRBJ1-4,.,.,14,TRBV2,TGTGCCAGCGGGGACACCGACATTAATGAAAAACTGTTTTTT,CASGDTDINEKLFF
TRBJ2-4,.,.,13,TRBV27,TGTGCCTCTTCGATGAATACGGACAACATTCAGTACTTC,CASSMNTDNIQYF
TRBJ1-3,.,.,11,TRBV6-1,TGTGCCAGCAAGACTGGAAACACCATATATTTT,CASKTGNTIYF
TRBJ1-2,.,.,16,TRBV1,TGCACCAGCCGACCAGCGGGCGATCCCGCTTTCTATGGCTACACCTTC,CTSRPAGDPAFYGYTF
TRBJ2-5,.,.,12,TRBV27,TGTGCCAGCAGTTTATTGGGTCAGACCCAGTACTTC,CASSLLGQTQYF
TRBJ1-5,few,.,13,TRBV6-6,TGTGCCAGCAGTTCGGGGGTGTATCAGCCCCAGCATTTT,CASSSGVYQPQHF
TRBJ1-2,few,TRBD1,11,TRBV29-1,TGCAGCGGGGGACAGGAGTATGGCTACACCTTC,CSGGQEYGYTF
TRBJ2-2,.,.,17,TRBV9,TGTGCCAGCAGCGTAGTGAAGAGCGGTACGAACACCGGGGAGCTGTTTTTT,CASSVVKSGTNTGELFF
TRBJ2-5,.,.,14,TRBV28,TGTGCCAGCAGTTTAGGGGGTGGGATTGAGACCCAGTACTTC,CASSLGGGIETQYF
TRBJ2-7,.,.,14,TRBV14,TGTGCCAGCAGCCAAGATCGGGCGGACCACGAGCAGTACTTC,CASSQDRADHEQYF
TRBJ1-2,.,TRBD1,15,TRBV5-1,TGCGCCAGCAGCTTACTTCCGGGACAGGGGCATGGCTACACCTTC,CASSLLPGQGHGYTF
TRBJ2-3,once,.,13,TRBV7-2,TGTGCCAGCAGCCCGTCGTGGGGTGATACGCAGTATTTT,CASSPSWGDTQYF
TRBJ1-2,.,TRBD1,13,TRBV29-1,TGCAGCGTTGCGGGACAGGGGGTTTATGGCTACACCTTC,CSVAGQGVYGYTF
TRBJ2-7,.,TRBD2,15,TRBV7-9,TGTGCCAGCAGCCTAAGTAATAGCGGGAGGGCTCAGCAGTACTTC,CASSLSNSGRAQQYF